This T cell receptor beta chain was captured in a study of blood T cell repertoires in COVID-19. Looking at the study overall: PBMCs, B-cell-depleted T cells, or T cells provided the cDNA or gDNA that made up the material.

This clone was detected only a few times. Measured with immunoSEQ multiplex PCR; TCRdb has only the in-frame clones, and not every one. This sample has tens of thousands of clones, with about 63% found just once. This CDR3 is 17 amino acids long. Germline V gene lookup returns CDR1 SGHTA and CDR2 FQGNSA. V was shortened by 5 bases and J by 2 bases, with 22 bases between the two germline ends. The V gene is TRBV7-2, the J gene TRBJ2-7; weak D call: TRBD1 (6 bases). The receptor was derived from a woman aged 70 to 79 with acute or convalescent COVID-19. Sequencing used peripheral blood. CDR3 sequence: CASSLTTYRDTPYEQYF. The DNA for the CDR3 is TGTGCCAGCAGCCTTACGACCTACAGGGATACCCCCTACGAGCAGTACTTC.